A single T cell receptor (beta chain) is shown here with its context. Its cognate antigen is unknown. The data were taken from a study of siplizumab effects on memory and regulatory T cells. Trimming shortened V by 5 bases and J by 0 bases, and 17 bases separated the two germline ends. This CDR3 contains 16 residues. Germline CDR1 is MDHEN and CDR2 is SYDVKM. The table came from immunoSEQ multiplex PCR; TCRdb's copy has only in-frame clones and leaves some out. The table records around 100,000 clones, roughly 92% of them present only once. Study-level points and caveats: Memory T cells appeared less diverse than naive cells, which seemed to contribute substantially to alloresponse.

Sequencing input: CD4+ T cells sorted from blood. The TCR originated in a human donor in good health. This chain uses TRBV28 with TRBJ2-7; perhaps TRBD2 as D (6 bases). Written as DNA, the CDR3 is TGTGCCAGCAGTCCACCGGGACTTAGGAGCTCCTACGAGCAGTACTTC. It yields the protein CASSPPGLRSSYEQYF. Filled out from reference TRBV28 and TRBJ2-7, the complete variable domain reads DVKVTQSSRYLVKRTGEKVFLECVQDMDHENMFWYRQDPGLGLRLIYFSYDVKMKEKGDIPEGYSVSREKKERFSLILESASTNQTSMYLCASSPPGLRSSYEQYFGPGTRLTVT.